These T cell receptor beta chains were read from a single sample in a study of T cell responses to AZD1222 COVID-19 vaccine. Libraries were prepared by immunoSEQ multiplex PCR; TCRdb keeps only in-frame clonotypes and omits some of them. The sample yields some 150,000 clones, about 93% seen once. The sample consisted of peripheral blood, taken on day 0 of AZD1222 vaccination. These receptors were taken from an adult in good health. CDR3s include the opening cysteine and the closing phenylalanine or tryptophan. A D gene is named only where the DNA matches it firmly. Size is omitted from some rows. Given values are once, few, many or a class for expanded clones.

TRBV19	NA	TRBJ1-2	NA	TGTGCCAGTAGTATTGCAGCCAGCTATGGCTACACCTTC	CASSIAASYGYTF
TRBV5-6	TRBD2	TRBJ2-7	NA	TGTGCCAGCAGCTTGGCCTCTAGCGGGAGCTTCTACGAGCAGTACTTC	CASSLASSGSFYEQYF
TRBV7-3	NA	TRBJ1-1	NA	TGTGCCAGCAGCCCTACGGTGGACACTGAAGCTTTCTTT	CASSPTVDTEAFF
TRBV12-3/TRBV12-4	NA	TRBJ1-1	NA	TGTGCCAGCACCCCGACAGTTAACACTGAAGCTTTCTTT	CASTPTVNTEAFF
TRBV6-5	NA	TRBJ2-2	NA	TGTGCCAGCAGTTTGTCGGGGACCGGGGAGCTGTTTTTT	CASSLSGTGELFF
TRBV9	TRBD1	TRBJ1-1	NA	TGTGCCAGCAGCGTAGTTGGCAGGGGGCCCACTGAAGCTTTCTTT	CASSVVGRGPTEAFF
TRBV18	TRBD1	TRBJ2-7	NA	TGTGCCAGCTCACCCAAGACAGGGGAATCCGAGCAGTACTTC	CASSPKTGESEQYF
TRBV5-4	NA	TRBJ1-2	NA	TGTGCCAGCAGCAATGGGGGGGATGGCTACACCTTC	CASSNGGDGYTF
TRBV2	NA	TRBJ2-2	once	TGTGCCAGCAGTCCGGACGGGAGCACCGGGGAGCTGTTTTTT	CASSPDGSTGELFF
TRBV7-9	NA	TRBJ2-1	NA	TGTGCCAGCAGCCTAGTAGCCAGTGAGCAGTTCTTC	CASSLVASEQFF
TRBV4-2	NA	TRBJ2-2	NA	TGTGCCAGCAGCCAGGGGCGGGGGCAAAGAGGGGAGCTGTTTTTT	CASSQGRGQRGELFF
TRBV6-2/TRBV6-3	NA	TRBJ1-1	NA	TGTGCCAGCAGCGCCGGATCTCAGGCTGAAGCTTTCTTT	CASSAGSQAEAFF
TRBV7-9	NA	TRBJ1-1	NA	TGTGCCAGCAGCTTAGGACACGGGACTGAAGCTTTCTTT	CASSLGHGTEAFF
TRBV15	NA	TRBJ2-3	NA	TGTGCCACCAGCAGAGGGGCGGGGACTTGGACAGATACGCAGTATTTT	CATSRGAGTWTDTQYF
TRBV5-4	TRBD2	TRBJ2-3	NA	TGTGCCAGCAGCGTTAGGTCCGGGGGGGCAGATACGCAGTATTTT	CASSVRSGGADTQYF
TRBV11-2	NA	TRBJ1-1	NA	TGTGCCAGCAGCTTAGTCGCTGAAGCTTTCTTT	CASSLVAEAFF
TRBV18	TRBD1	TRBJ1-2	NA	TGTGCCAGCTCGCGACAGGGTCATTCTGGCTACACCTTC	CASSRQGHSGYTF
TRBV6-2/TRBV6-3	TRBD1	TRBJ1-2	NA	TGTGCCAGCAGTTACTCGAGGGACAGCTACTATGGCTACACCTTC	CASSYSRDSYYGYTF
TRBV5-1	NA	TRBJ1-1	NA	TGCGCCAGCAGCTTGGTACCCCTGTCCGCGTCTGGGACGACTGAAGCTTTCTTT	CASSLVPLSASGTTEAFF
TRBV7-3	TRBD2	TRBJ2-1	NA	TGTGCCAGCAGCCCGGGGACTAGCTCTGTGCAGTTCTTC	CASSPGTSSVQFF
TRBV20-1	NA	TRBJ1-1	NA	TGCAGTGCACCACGGGAGACTGAAGCTTTCTTT	CSAPRETEAFF
TRBV9	NA	TRBJ1-2	NA	TGTGCCAGCAGCGTCCCTTCGACGATGGGCTACACCTTC	CASSVPSTMGYTF
TRBV5-6	NA	TRBJ2-7	NA	TGTGCCAGCAGCGGCGGGACCGTAACCTACGAGCAGTACTTC	CASSGGTVTYEQYF
TRBV6-5	NA	TRBJ1-5	NA	TGTGCCAGCAGTACTGGGGGGGCTCAGCCCCAGCATTTT	CASSTGGAQPQHF
TRBV5-5	TRBD1	TRBJ1-4	NA	TGTGCCAGCAGCTTATTCCCGGGGACAGGGAATGAAAAACTGTTTTTT	CASSLFPGTGNEKLFF
TRBV7-9	NA	TRBJ2-5	NA	TGTGCCAGCAGCTATCAAACAGGGCGAGAGACCCAGTACTTC	CASSYQTGRETQYF
TRBV4-3	TRBD1	TRBJ2-7	NA	TGCGCCAGCAGCCAAGCTATCCCCGGGACAGGGTGGGGCGAGCAGTACTTC	CASSQAIPGTGWGEQYF
TRBV27	TRBD1	TRBJ2-7	once	TGTGCCAGCAGCTCTCTCGACAGGGCTCCCTCCTACGAGCAGTACTTC	CASSSLDRAPSYEQYF
TRBV25-1	TRBD1	TRBJ2-5	NA	TGTGCCAGCAGTGAAGCCGGACAGGCCCAGGGGGAGACCCAGTACTTC	CASSEAGQAQGETQYF
TRBV24-1	NA	TRBJ2-3	NA	TGTGCCACCAGTGCGCAGGGGCGCCTTACAGATACGCAGTATTTT	CATSAQGRLTDTQYF
TRBV7-2	NA	TRBJ1-2	NA	TGTGCCAGCAGCCCATACGGGGCTAACTATGGCTACACCTTC	CASSPYGANYGYTF
TRBV6-1	NA	TRBJ2-7	NA	TGTGCCAGCAGTGAATCAGCCGGCCCTGGGGGCTACGAGCAGTACTTC	CASSESAGPGGYEQYF
TRBV6-5	TRBD1	TRBJ1-5	NA	TGTGCCAGCAGCCCGATACAGGGGCGTCAGCCCCAGCATTTT	CASSPIQGRQPQHF
TRBV5-4	NA	TRBJ1-3	NA	TGTGCCAGCAGCTTGGATGGGCTGGGAAACACCATATATTTT	CASSLDGLGNTIYF
TRBV7-9	NA	TRBJ2-7	NA	TGTGCCAGCAGCTTAGGCAGACACTACGAGCAGTACTTC	CASSLGRHYEQYF
TRBV11-2	NA	TRBJ1-2	NA	TGTGCCAGCAGCTATTGGACAGTCGGGGATGGCTACACCTTC	CASSYWTVGDGYTF
TRBV25-1	NA	TRBJ1-2	NA	TGTGCCAGCAGTGAATACGGAACAGTCGAGGGCTACACCTTC	CASSEYGTVEGYTF
TRBV5-1	NA	TRBJ1-5	NA	TGCGCCAGCAGCTTGGCCGGGGGGATCAATCAGCCCCAGCATTTT	CASSLAGGINQPQHF
TRBV9	NA	TRBJ2-3	NA	TGTGCCAGCAGCGTAGATGTTTCCACGGGAGATACGCAGTATTTT	CASSVDVSTGDTQYF
TRBV4-3	TRBD2	TRBJ2-1	NA	TGCGCCAGCAGCCATAGGGGCCTAGCGGGGTTCAATGAGCAGTTCTTC	CASSHRGLAGFNEQFF
TRBV18	NA	TRBJ2-7	NA	TGTGCCAGCTCACCCGTCGACCCATCCGAGCAGTACTTC	CASSPVDPSEQYF
TRBV11-1	NA	TRBJ2-5	NA	TGTGCCAGCAGCTTAGGTTCTCAGACAACCCAGTACTTC	CASSLGSQTTQYF
TRBV6-5	NA	TRBJ2-7	NA	TGTGCCAGCAGTTACCACGGGGCCGGCGAGCAGTACTTC	CASSYHGAGEQYF
TRBV19	NA	TRBJ2-7	NA	TGTGCCAGGACCACTGATACCTACGAGCAGTACTTC	CARTTDTYEQYF
TRBV9	NA	TRBJ2-7	NA	TGTGCCAGCAGCGTAGAAACGGGGCCCACCTACGAGCAGTACTTC	CASSVETGPTYEQYF
TRBV11-3	NA	TRBJ2-2	NA	TGTGCCAGCAGCATGGGGGTAATTACCGGGGAGCTGTTTTTT	CASSMGVITGELFF
TRBV4-1	TRBD2	TRBJ2-3	NA	TGCGCCAGCAGCCGGGCGACTAGCGGGACCACAGATACGCAGTATTTT	CASSRATSGTTDTQYF
TRBV19	NA	TRBJ2-1	NA	TGTGCCAGTAGTATGGGTAGGGTCTCCTACAATGAGCAGTTCTTC	CASSMGRVSYNEQFF